Listed here is a single TCR beta chain. Its antigen specificity is not known. Within one base of it there is no much larger clone, and no base qualities were kept. Single viable CD3+CD4+CD8-CD45RO+ cells were sorted as memory CD4+ T cells on a FACSAria II. CMV serostatus was assessed using a Roche Elecsys assay, by which serum IgG against CMV pp150, pp28, p38 and p52 was detected. Once the samples were thawed, total CD4+ T cells were enriched through positive selection using CD4 magnetic microbeads. Samples originated from another study that specifically interrogated the CD4+ T cell memory repertoire. Peripheral blood mononuclear cells were isolated and cryopreserved according to standard operating procedures, and serum was kept at -80 degrees C. The staining used CD3-PerCP (BW264/56), CD4-APC (RPA-T4), CD45RO-PE (UCHT1) and CD8-Pacific Orange (3B5) antibodies, and Sytox blue was used to exclude non-viable cells.

This entry comes from a study of memory CD4+ T cells and cytomegalovirus serostatus (dated by TCRdb to about 2019). Describing the broader study: The 35 or so healthy Belgian adults in the cohort included 9 who were CMV seropositive and 24 who were CMV seronegative. To replicate a published TCR-based CMV serostatus classifier, the study sequenced CD4+ memory TCRbeta repertoires from a Belgian cohort whose cytomegalovirus serostatus was known.

Counted from cysteine to phenylalanine, this CDR3 has 13 amino acids. Only CDR3 DNA is held: 39 bases, read in frame from base 1. From a lookup of the germline V gene, CDR1 and CDR2 are KGHSH and LQKENI. The junction carries 12 bases between V and J, which are trimmed by 3 bases and 6 bases respectively. Study-level results and caveats: Only CD4+CD45RO+ memory cells were sequenced, unlike the original study, which covered naive and memory CD4+ and CD8+ populations. The results were read as suggesting that the CMV-associated TCR signature is, for the most part, present in the CD4+ memory repertoire. Of 150 to 200 previously reported CMV-associated TCRbeta sequences, 67 appeared in the CD4+ memory repertoires, each in one to five individuals. A median bootstrapped AUC of around 0.95 with a 95% CI of 0.76-1.00 was achieved on the Belgian cohort by the original-framework classifier. CMV serostatus prediction reached a median bootstrapped AUC of about 0.94 with the original framework and 0.91 with a US-trained random forest.

The Quick-DNA Microprep Kit was used to extract genomic DNA from the sorted cells. Amplification of TCRbeta DNA was done with the immunoSEQ hsTCRbeta kit, following the protocol from the manufacturer. TCRbeta libraries were sequenced on an Illumina MiSeq instrument. The original pipeline was this. After out-of-frame sequences were removed, 2,204,828 distinct TCRbeta sequences remained, averaging around 61,000 per individual. Each individual was scored by the count of 150 to 200 previously reported CMV-associated TCRbeta sequences and the total productive distinct TCRbeta count. A beta-binomial model was reimplemented in Python, and scikit-learn random forests with default parameters were trained on data from the US cohort. Classifier performance on the Belgian cohort was reported as the median AUC with percentile confidence intervals calculated over 10,000 bootstrap iterations. The table comes from immuneACCESS by way of TCRdb, which keeps in-frame sequences with V and J called. Part of the clones is missing from these tables; in studies checked, under half for an unresolved V gene and the rest for unknown reasons. V and J calls and clone size come straight from that table; D and trimming were deduced from the DNA. Here the sample has about 82,000 clones; more than 70% occur a single time. The ten largest clones add up to around 0.75% of the sample.

Sequenced: memory CD4+ T cells from blood. In this chain, TRBV18 is recombined with TRBJ2-7, with the D gene too uncertain to name. The clonotype originates from an adult in good health and CMV-seronegative. The nucleotide sequence is TGTGCCAGCTCACCTCGTGAAAGAGGCGAGCAGTACTTC. Its coded protein is CASSPRERGEQYF.